One and the same sample provided the 32 T cell receptor beta chains below, sequenced in a study of blood T cell repertoires in COVID-19. Repertoires were generated with immunoSEQ multiplex PCR, while TCRdb's copy carries only in-frame clones and drops some. This table holds 440,000 or so clones, about 91% found once. Specimen: peripheral blood. Source of these receptors: a woman aged 35 to 49 with COVID-19, enrolled during active disease.

The CDR3 nucleotides read TGTGCCAGTAGTACCAAACTGGGACAGGGGGCGAATGGCTACACCTTC. Residues: CASSTKLGQGANGYTF. This rearrangement joins TRBV19 to TRBJ1-2; 12 bases are shared with TRBD1. Trimming removed 4 bases from V and 6 bases from J; junction bases left unmatched: 9. The CDR3 spans 16 residues. Germline CDR1 and CDR2: LNHDA and SQIVND (reference sequence).

V is TRBV28 and J is TRBJ2-3, with a weak D call TRBD1 (6 bases). The CDR3 runs to 15 residues. Looked up from germline, CDR1 is MDHEN and CDR2 is SYDVKM. Trimming cost V 5 bases and J 11 bases, with 23 bases left between them. This chain's CDR3 is CASSTRDNLMAEQYF. The CDR3, as DNA: TGTGCCAGCAGTACCCGGGACAATCTAATGGCCGAGCAGTATTTT.

Written as DNA, the CDR3 is TGCGCCAGCAGCTTGATACAGTACACTGAAGCTTTCTTT. Translated: CASSLIQYTEAFF. The gene calls are TRBV5-1 and TRBJ1-1, with no clear D. This CDR3 contains 13 residues. Germline V gene lookup returns CDR1 SGHRS and CDR2 YFSETQ. V dropped 1 base and J dropped 3 bases, with 7 bases sitting between them.

The rearrangement uses TRBV5-1 and TRBJ2-5; 7 bases match TRBD2. The CDR3 runs 14 residues. Germline V gene sequence: CDR1 SGHRS, CDR2 YFSETQ. V shed 5 bases, J shed 5 bases, and the junction held 9 bases outside the gene matches. Written as DNA, the CDR3 is TGCGCCAGCAGTATGGCGGGAGCGTTGGAGACCCAGTACTTC. Its translation is CASSMAGALETQYF.

The rearrangement joins TRBV27 to TRBJ2-4; 8 bases agree with TRBD2. CDR1 is MNHEY, CDR2 SMNVEV, per germline (reference sequence). The CDR3 loop spans 18 amino acids. Trimming at V came to 5 bases and at J to 3 bases, leaving 15 bases not matched to a gene. This CDR3 is CASSTYLSGRAGKNIQYF. The CDR3 DNA is TGTGCCAGCAGTACTTACCTGAGCGGGAGAGCCGGCAAAAACATTCAGTACTTC.

The CDR3 protein is CASTPGHRPSYEQYF. CDR3 nucleotide sequence: TGTGCCAGCACCCCGGGACACAGGCCCTCCTACGAGCAGTACTTC. The rearrangement joins TRBV28 to TRBJ2-7; D might be TRBD1 (6 bases). The V end was cut by 7 bases, the J end by 0 bases, with 16 bases between. CDR1 and CDR2 from the germline V gene are MDHEN and SYDVKM. The length of the CDR3 is 15 residues.

The chain uses TRBV7-2 and TRBJ2-3, with D possibly matching TRBD2 (5 bases). V lost 0 bases and J 0 bases, leaving 10 bases between the germline ends. This CDR3 has 16 residues. Germline V gene sequence: CDR1 SGHTA, CDR2 FQGNSA. As DNA, the CDR3 is TGTGCCAGCAGCTTAGCGTGGCGGACTAGCACAGATACGCAGTATTTT. It specifies CASSLAWRTSTDTQYF.

The CDR3 nucleotides are TGTGCCAGCAGTCGAGCGAGAAATAGCAATCAGCCCCAGCATTTT. This codes for CASSRARNSNQPQHF. The chain carries TRBV6-5 and TRBJ1-5, with D unresolved. Germline V lookup: CDR1 MNHEY, CDR2 SVGAGI. The CDR3 spans 15 residues. Trimming removed 5 bases at V and 0 bases at J, with 11 bases between.

A single count supports this clone. The chain joins TRBV7-9 to TRBJ1-2, with a tentative D call TRBD1 (5 bases). CDR1 and CDR2 (germline): SEHNR, FQNEAQ (reference sequence). The CDR3 spans 15 residues. Trimming removed 5 bases at V and 4 bases at J, with 17 bases between. The CDR3 reads CASSSSAGQGYGYTF. In DNA, the CDR3 is TGTGCCAGCAGCAGTTCGGCAGGTCAGGGCTATGGCTACACCTTC.

With regard to this clone: The same CDR3 also results from other DNA sequences found in this sample. The chain combines TRBV19 with TRBJ2-7; D call uncertain. Trimming took off 1 base at V and 0 bases at J, with 10 bases between the two ends. The CDR3 is made up of 15 amino acids. The germline V gene has CDR1 LNHDA and CDR2 SQIVND (reference sequence). As DNA, the CDR3 is TGTGCCAGTAGTATAGGAGGTGGCAGCTCCTACGAGCAGTACTTC. Amino acid sequence: CASSIGGGSSYEQYF.

V is TRBV5-1 and J is TRBJ1-2; D is possibly TRBD1 (5 bases). CDR3 length: 15 amino acids. Trimming removed 4 bases from V and 7 bases from J, with 20 bases in between. Germline loops: CDR1 SGHRS, CDR2 YFSETQ. CDR3 nucleotides: TGCGCCAGCAGCGATCAGGGTATCAATGTTCTTGGCTACACCTTC. Its translation is CASSDQGINVLGYTF.

The V call is TRBV7-9, the J call TRBJ1-3; 7 positions match TRBD1. The V segment lost 5 bases and the J segment 4 bases; nucleotides outside the gene matches: 8. Germline-derived CDR1 and CDR2 are SEHNR and FQNEAQ (reference sequence). The CDR3 length is 15 residues. CDR3 sequence: CASSLRTGSGNTIYF. The CDR3, as DNA: TGTGCCAGCAGCCTTAGGACAGGATCCGGAAACACCATATATTTT.

In its sample, this clone was seen once. This chain joins TRBV9 and TRBJ1-3; D unclear. The CDR3 contains 14 residues. The V end lost 0 bases, the J end lost 4 bases, and 8 bases lay between the germline ends. Germline V gene lookup returns CDR1 SGDLS and CDR2 YYNGEE. CDR3 nucleotide sequence: TGTGCCAGCAGCGTAGGAGGGTTCGGAAACACCATATATTTT. This translates into CASSVGGFGNTIYF.

The chain is built from TRBV5-4 and TRBJ2-3, with 11 bases matching TRBD2. This CDR3 has 16 amino acids. V lost 2 bases to trimming and J lost 2 bases; unmatched junction nucleotides: 4. Germline CDR1 reads SGHNT; CDR2 reads YYREEE (reference sequence). CDR3 nucleotides: TGTGCCAGCAGCTTCCAGACTAGCGGGGTCACAGATACGCAGTATTTT. Its translation is CASSFQTSGVTDTQYF. Looking up the rest from reference TRBV5-4 and TRBJ2-3 gives the full variable domain: ETGVTQSPTHLIKTRGQQVTLRCSSQSGHNTVSWYQQALGQGPQFIFQYYREEENGRGNFPPRFSGLQFPNYSSELNVNALELDDSALYLCASSFQTSGVTDTQYFGPGTRLTVL.

The V and J genes are TRBV28 and TRBJ1-2; maybe TRBD1 (6 bases). This CDR3 is built from 16 residues. Per germline, CDR1 MDHEN and CDR2 SYDVKM. V dropped 4 bases and J dropped 0 bases, with 15 bases sitting between them. The CDR3 sequence is CASSSTGTPTNYGYTF. Here the CDR3 DNA reads TGTGCCAGCAGTTCGACGGGGACACCGACTAACTATGGCTACACCTTC.

The V and J genes are TRBV7-2 and TRBJ1-1; D gene uncertain. Germline lookup yields CDR1 SGHTA and CDR2 FQGNSA. V lost 3 bases to trimming and J lost 7 bases, with 15 bases between them. The CDR3 loop spans 14 amino acids. CDR3 nucleotides: TGTGCCAGCAGCTTGAAGTCCGGGTCAAATGAAGCTTTCTTT. Amino acids: CASSLKSGSNEAFF.

V usage is TRBV5-1 and J usage is TRBJ1-6, with 8 positions matching TRBD1. V was pared by 0 bases and J by 8 bases, with 4 bases of the junction left unmatched. The V gene's germline CDR1 is SGHRS and CDR2 YFSETQ. The CDR3 sequence is 15 residues long. CDR3 DNA sequence: TGCGCCAGCAGCTTGGTAGGACAGGGATATTCACCCCTCCACTTT. Translation gives CASSLVGQGYSPLHF.

This rearrangement joins TRBV7-9 to TRBJ2-5; TRBD2 matches 14 bases. CDR1 is SEHNR, CDR2 FQNEAQ, per germline (reference sequence). The V segment lost 4 bases and the J segment 7 bases; nucleotides outside the gene matches: 8. This CDR3 region has 16 residues. CDR3 sequence: CASSSGLAGGRATQYF. The CDR3 bases are TGTGCCAGCAGCTCCGGACTAGCGGGGGGCCGAGCGACCCAGTACTTC.

The J gene is TRBJ2-1, the V gene TRBV12-5; 15 nucleotides align to TRBD2. Germline trimming cut 7 bases from V and 7 bases from J; bases unmatched to any gene: 2. Germline CDR1 reads LGHNT; CDR2 reads FRNRAP. The CDR3 has 14 amino acids. This CDR3 is CASAGLAGGNEQFF. The CDR3 nucleotides read TGTGCTAGTGCCGGACTAGCGGGAGGGAATGAGCAGTTCTTC.

The V gene is TRBV24-1, the J gene TRBJ2-3; 10 bases are a match to TRBD1. CDR3 length equals 17 residues. Looked up from germline, CDR1 is KGHDR and CDR2 is SFDVKD. The V and J ends lost 4 bases and 0 bases, in that order; junction bases with no gene match: 6. CDR3: CATSDQGQGGSTDTQYF. The CDR3 region has the DNA TGTGCCACCAGTGACCAAGGACAGGGGGGGAGCACAGATACGCAGTATTTT.

On this clone itself: One end of the junction fails to match germline, which may point to a read error. The chain combines TRBV5-1 with TRBJ1-1; maybe TRBD1 (6 bases). CDR3 size: 15 residues. Germline CDR1 and CDR2: SGHRS and YFSETQ. The CDR3: CASSLAEGGNAEAFF. The CDR3 bases are TGCGCCAGCAGCTTGGCTGAGGGGGGGAACGCTGAAGCTTTCTTT.

CDR3 nucleotide sequence: TGTGCCAGCAGTTCGGGATCAGGGGGTACATGGTATGAGCAGTTCTTC. Protein product: CASSSGSGGTWYEQFF. This chain joins TRBV28 and TRBJ2-1; 7 positions match TRBD1. J was trimmed by 8 bases and V by 4 bases; bases with no gene match: 14. This CDR3 comprises 16 residues. Germline V gene lookup returns CDR1 MDHEN and CDR2 SYDVKM.

CDR3 in amino acids: CAISEGGSTNEQFF. DNA for the CDR3: TGTGCCATCAGTGAGGGCGGATCCACCAATGAGCAGTTCTTC. This chain connects TRBV10-3 to TRBJ2-1; the D is unclear. V shed 2 bases and J shed 6 bases, with 11 bases lying between them. The CDR3 is 14 residues long. The V gene's germline CDR1 is ENHRY and CDR2 SYGVKD.

With regard to this clone: Other DNA sequences in the sample encode the same CDR3. The J gene is TRBJ1-2, the V gene TRBV9, with D tentatively TRBD1 (6 bases). Trimming took off 4 bases at V and 2 bases at J, with 9 bases between the two ends. CDR1 is SGDLS, CDR2 YYNGEE, per germline. The length of the CDR3 is 13 residues. The CDR3 sequence is CASSPDRNYGYTF. In DNA, the CDR3 is TGTGCCAGCAGCCCGGACAGAAACTATGGCTACACCTTC.

The J gene is TRBJ1-1, the V gene TRBV27; perhaps TRBD1 as D (5 bases). Trimming took off 3 bases at V and 4 bases at J, with 12 bases between the two ends. Germline CDR1 MNHEY, CDR2 SMNVEV (reference sequence). This CDR3 has 14 residues. CDR3 in DNA: TGTGCCAGCAGTTTCCTCCAGGGCCTCACTGAAGCTTTCTTT. Amino acids: CASSFLQGLTEAFF.

This chain joins TRBV4-1 and TRBJ1-1, with D unclear. CDR1 is MGHRA, CDR2 YSYEKL, per germline. The CDR3 covers 14 residues. The V end was cut by 0 bases, the J end by 2 bases, with 7 bases between. In DNA, the CDR3 is TGCGCCAGCAGCCAAGAAGCCCCTAACACTGAAGCTTTCTTT. It translates to CASSQEAPNTEAFF.

The J gene is TRBJ2-2, the V gene TRBV6-5; D call uncertain. The ends were cut back, 3 bases at V and 7 bases at J, with 9 bases in the middle. Germline V CDR1 and CDR2: MNHEY, SVGAGI. CDR3 length: 13 amino acids. CDR3 residues: CASSYSGFGELFF. As DNA, the CDR3 is TGTGCCAGCAGTTATTCAGGATTCGGGGAGCTGTTTTTT.

The chain joins TRBV4-2 to TRBJ2-3; D ambiguous. Deletions cut 1 base from V and 3 bases from J, with 17 bases between. CDR1 is LGHNA, CDR2 YNFKEQ, per germline. The CDR3 length is 17 residues. DNA for the CDR3: TGTGCCAGCAGCCAAGTTTGGGCAGCCCCATTTACAGATACGCAGTATTTT. Its translation: CASSQVWAAPFTDTQYF.

As DNA, the CDR3 is TGTGGGAATCGGGGGCCCCAGCATTTT. This codes for CGNRGPQHF. The V and J genes are TRBV3-1 (or the pseudogene TRBV3-2) and TRBJ1-5; D is uncertain. Germline values: CDR1 LGHDT, CDR2 YNNKEL (reference sequence). The CDR3 consists of 9 residues.

This clone is a singleton in its sample. The chain links TRBV18 to TRBJ1-5; no definite D call. Trimming left V 3 bases short and J 2 bases short, with 8 bases between. The CDR3 is 14 residues long. Germline lookup yields CDR1 KGHSH and CDR2 LQKENI. The CDR3 region has the DNA TGTGCCAGCTCACCGCAGATCGGCAATCAGCCCCAGCATTTT. Encoded protein: CASSPQIGNQPQHF.

This chain links TRBV14 with TRBJ2-2; a weak D match, TRBD1 (5 bases). The germline CDR1 and CDR2 sequences are SGHDN and FVKESK. The CDR3 is made up of 13 amino acids. V was clipped by 1 base and J by 6 bases, with 6 bases between them. As DNA, the CDR3 is TGTGCCAGCAGCCAAGGCAGGGCCGGGGAGCTGTTTTTT. Protein product: CASSQGRAGELFF.

The chain joins TRBV18 to TRBJ2-3; no firm D call. Germline CDR1 reads KGHSH; CDR2 reads LQKENI. Trimming cost V 0 bases and J 1 base, with 8 bases left between them. The CDR3 runs 15 residues. The CDR3 loop is CASSPPARRTDTQYF. The CDR3 coding sequence is TGTGCCAGCTCACCACCGGCCCGCCGCACAGATACGCAGTATTTT.